These 32 T cell receptor beta chains came from one sample sequenced in a study of cytomegalovirus exposure and HLA in healthy donors (dated by TCRdb to the late 2010s). Library method: the immunoSEQ multiplex PCR assay. For the multiplex PCR, a mixture combining 60 forward primers for TCR Vbeta segments and 13 reverse primers for TCR Jbeta segments was used. TCRdb carries this immuneACCESS record with in-frame sequences only. Its versions omit some clonotypes, under half of them owing to an unresolved V gene in the studies checked, with the rest unexplained. The sample records fewer than 110,000 clones, about 80% of which are singletons. Jointly, the top ten make up 7.5% to 9% of the sample. The sample consisted of PBMCs. The source of these receptors is a man aged 25-45 years in good health and CMV-seronegative.

This clone came up a few times. The CDR3 coding sequence is TGTGCCAGCAGTTTTGCCCGGACTAGCGCTTACAATGAGCAGTTCTTC. Its translation: CASSFARTSAYNEQFF. The gene calls are TRBV5-8 and TRBJ2-1, with 9 bases identical to TRBD2. CDR3 length: 16 residues. Trimming cost V 5 bases and J 4 bases; bases outside gene matches: 10. From germline, CDR1 is SGHTS and CDR2 YDEGEE. Full variable domain (remainder filled in from reference TRBV5-8 and TRBJ2-1): EAGVTQSPTHLIKTRGQQATLRCSPISGHTSVYWYQQALGLGLQFLLWYDEGEERNRGNFPPRFSGRQFPNYSSELNVNALELEDSALYLCASSFARTSAYNEQFFGPGTRLTVL.

This chain uses TRBV9 with TRBJ2-7, with D perhaps matching TRBD2 (6 bases). The CDR3 consists of 16 residues. The V end lost 0 bases, the J end lost 7 bases, and 20 bases lay between the germline ends. The V gene's germline CDR1 is SGDLS and CDR2 YYNGEE. The CDR3 region is CASSVGGGRAVGEQYF. The CDR3 coding sequence is TGTGCCAGCAGCGTAGGCGGAGGGCGGGCCGTAGGGGAGCAGTACTTC.

The rearrangement uses TRBV6-6 and TRBJ1-5; D is ambiguous. The V and J ends lost 7 bases and 0 bases respectively, with 4 bases between them. CDR1 is MNHNY and CDR2 is SVGAGI in the germline V gene (reference sequence). The CDR3 has 12 residues. The CDR3 loop is CASTVSNQPQHF. The CDR3 DNA follows: TGTGCCAGCACGGTTAGCAATCAGCCCCAGCATTTT.

The V and J genes are TRBV28 and TRBJ1-2; 10 bases match TRBD1. Germline V gene sequence: CDR1 MDHEN, CDR2 SYDVKM. V was pared by 6 bases and J by 6 bases, with 7 bases of the junction left unmatched. CDR3 length: 14 residues. In nucleotides, the CDR3 is TGTGCCAGCAGACGACAGGGGGCTTGGGATGGCTACACCTTC. Its translation is CASRRQGAWDGYTF.

This sequence joins TRBV30 and TRBJ2-1, with D tentatively TRBD1 (5 bases). Deletions cut 2 bases from V and 9 bases from J, with 14 bases between. CDR1 and CDR2 from the germline V gene are GTSNPN and SVGIG (reference sequence). The CDR3 is 13 residues long. CDR3 DNA: TGTGCCTGGAGTCGCTCAAATAGGGGTGAGCAGTTCTTC. This encodes CAWSRSNRGEQFF.

As DNA, the CDR3 is TGCGCCAGCAGCCAAGAGCCAGGGTTTGAGACCCAGTACTTC. This sequence encodes CASSQEPGFETQYF. The V gene is TRBV4-1, the J gene TRBJ2-5; D may be TRBD1 (5 bases). Germline values: CDR1 MGHRA, CDR2 YSYEKL. Trimming pared 0 bases from V and 5 bases from J, leaving 10 bases between. The CDR3 consists of 14 residues.

The rearrangement links TRBV6-6 to TRBJ1-4, with 9 bases that match TRBD1. V shed 0 bases and J 7 bases; nucleotides not matched to a gene: 3. The CDR3 totals 15 residues. Germline CDR1 and CDR2: MNHNY and SVGAGI (reference sequence). CDR3 region: CASSYSGQGVEKLFF. In DNA form, the CDR3 reads TGTGCCAGCAGTTACTCGGGACAGGGAGTTGAAAAACTGTTTTTT.

The V gene is TRBV28, the J gene TRBJ2-1; D is unresolved. Trimming shortened V by 2 bases and J by 0 bases, and 8 bases separated the two germline ends. CDR3 size: 15 residues. Germline-derived CDR1 and CDR2 are MDHEN and SYDVKM. The CDR3 reads CASSLALSSYNEQFF. In DNA form, the CDR3 reads TGTGCCAGCAGTTTAGCTCTCAGCTCCTACAATGAGCAGTTCTTC.

A few counts support this clone. The rearrangement uses TRBV5-4 and TRBJ1-2; 10 nucleotides line up with TRBD1. This CDR3 has 15 residues. Per the germline V gene, CDR1 is SGHNT and CDR2 is YYREEE (reference sequence). V gave up 4 bases and J gave up 3 bases; unmatched junction bases: 6. The CDR3 nucleotides are TGTGCCAGCAGCGACAGGGGGCGCCTTTACTATGGCTACACCTTC. Residues: CASSDRGRLYYGYTF.

Concerning this clone itself: One end of the junction does not line up with germline, which may come from a read error. The chain has TRBV6-5 and TRBJ2-1; 9 bases are shared with TRBD2. The V gene's germline CDR1 is MNHEY and CDR2 SVGAGI. The CDR3 is 14 residues long. The CDR3 is CAISEGSGSPGEFF. The CDR3 bases are TGTGCCATCAGTGAAGGTAGCGGGAGCCCCGGGGAGTTCTTC.

The chain combines TRBV30 with TRBJ1-2, with TRBD1 as a possible D gene (5 bases). Looked up from germline, CDR1 is GTSNPN and CDR2 is SVGIG (reference sequence). This CDR3 spans 14 amino acids. V lost 2 bases to trimming and J lost 8 bases, with 18 bases between them. The CDR3 DNA is TGTGCCTGGAGTCGCGGGGAGGGGTCGGAAGGCTACACCTTC. This codes for CAWSRGEGSEGYTF.

The chain links TRBV29-1 to TRBJ2-2; tentatively, D is TRBD1 (6 bases). The CDR3 totals 11 residues. The germline V gene encodes CDR1 SQVTM and CDR2 ANQGSEA. Trimming shortened V by 7 bases and J by 5 bases, and 8 bases separated the two germline ends. This CDR3 is CSATGTGELFF. The DNA for the CDR3 is TGCAGCGCCACAGGGACCGGGGAGCTGTTTTTT.

This clone was seen more than once but under ten times. This chain links TRBV5-4 with TRBJ1-1; TRBD1 matches 8 bases. The CDR3 totals 15 residues. Losses at the gene ends were 0 bases for V and 3 bases for J; bases not matched to a gene: 4. The germline V gene encodes CDR1 SGHNT and CDR2 YYREEE (reference sequence). The CDR3 loop reads CASSLGAGQDTEAFF. The DNA for the CDR3 is TGTGCCAGCAGCTTGGGGGCGGGACAGGACACTGAAGCTTTCTTT.

The rearrangement links TRBV28 to TRBJ1-2; D gene unclear. Trimming cost V 7 bases and J 4 bases, with 13 bases left between them. Germline V gene sequence: CDR1 MDHEN, CDR2 SYDVKM. The CDR3 totals 13 residues. Written as DNA, the CDR3 is TGTGCCAGCACCCTGAATATGGCCTATGGCTACACCTTC. Its protein product is CASTLNMAYGYTF.

The chain couples TRBV5-6 to TRBJ2-1; 11 positions match TRBD2. The V gene end was trimmed by 4 bases and the J gene end by 5 bases; junction bases not matched to a gene: 8. The CDR3 is 16 amino acids. Germline V lookup: CDR1 SGHDT, CDR2 YYEEEE. As DNA, the CDR3 is TGTGCCAGCAGCGACCCGACTAGCGGGACACACAATGAGCAGTTCTTC. Its protein is CASSDPTSGTHNEQFF.

This clone came up a few times. V usage is TRBV5-1 and J usage is TRBJ1-1, with D perhaps matching TRBD1 (6 bases). CDR1 is SGHRS, CDR2 YFSETQ, per germline. V gave up 3 bases and J gave up 5 bases, with 20 bases separating them. The CDR3 length is 16 residues. In DNA, the CDR3 is TGCGCCAGCAGCTCAGGACAGACCGGCTCCGGAACTGAAGCTTTCTTT. This translates into CASSSGQTGSGTEAFF.

This chain links TRBV14 with TRBJ1-6; weak D call: TRBD1 (6 bases). V was shortened by 3 bases and J by 9 bases, with 9 bases between the two germline ends. The germline gives CDR1 SGHDN, CDR2 FVKESK. This CDR3 contains 13 residues. The CDR3 loop reads CASSQQGFSPLHF. The DNA for the CDR3 is TGTGCCAGCAGCCAGCAGGGGTTTTCACCCCTCCACTTT. The whole variable domain, filled in from reference TRBV14 and TRBJ1-6, reads EAGVTQFPSHSVIEKGQTVTLRCDPISGHDNLYWYRRVMGKEIKFLLHFVKESKQDESGMPNNRFLAERTGGTYSTLKVQPAELEDSGVYFCASSQQGFSPLHFGNGTRLTVT.

The chain uses TRBV20-1 and TRBJ2-3, with D hard to call. CDR1 is DFQATT and CDR2 is SNEGSKA in the germline V gene (reference sequence). Trimming stripped 0 bases from V and 8 bases from J, with 6 bases between. There are 11 residues in the CDR3. DNA of the CDR3: TGCAGTGCTAGAGATTACGGTACGCAGTATTTT. Amino acids: CSARDYGTQYF.

This clone was detected only a few times. The chain has TRBV5-1 and TRBJ2-1; a possible D gene is TRBD2 (7 bases). This CDR3 spans 15 amino acids. Germline V CDR1 and CDR2: SGHRS, YFSETQ. V shed 4 bases and J shed 8 bases, with 19 bases lying between them. The CDR3 loop is CASSLGGPGKDEQFF. DNA of the CDR3: TGCGCCAGCAGCCTCGGGGGGCCGGGTAAGGATGAGCAGTTCTTC.

This CDR3 reads CASSPLTTGGWYEQYF. CDR3 DNA: TGTGCCAGCAGCCCCCTCACGACAGGGGGGTGGTACGAGCAGTACTTC. V gene TRBV27 combines with J gene TRBJ2-7; 9 bases map to TRBD1. Germline-derived CDR1 and CDR2 are MNHEY and SMNVEV (reference sequence). The CDR3 consists of 16 residues. J gave up 4 bases and V 6 bases, and 13 bases lay outside the gene matches.

J is TRBJ2-3 and V is TRBV4-1, with 12 bases identical to TRBD2. Germline loops: CDR1 MGHRA, CDR2 YSYEKL. The CDR3 has 16 amino acids. The junction had 7 bases not matched to a gene; V was cut back by 2 bases and J by 7 bases. The CDR3 DNA reads as TGCGCCAGCAGCCAACCTAGCGGGAGGGCCCGATATACGCAGTATTTT. This encodes CASSQPSGRARYTQYF.

CDR3 residues: CASKPVDSNNEQFF. CDR3 DNA: TGTGCCAGCAAGCCTGTGGACAGCAACAATGAGCAGTTCTTC. V usage is TRBV27 and J usage is TRBJ2-1; possibly TRBD1 for D (6 bases). The CDR3 extends over 14 amino acids. V lost 7 bases and J 5 bases, leaving 15 bases between the germline ends. From germline, CDR1 is MNHEY and CDR2 SMNVEV (reference sequence).

The chain carries TRBV25-1 and TRBJ2-7; D is ambiguous. CDR3 length: 11 residues. The V end lost 3 bases, the J end lost 3 bases, and 3 bases lay between the germline ends. The germline gives CDR1 MGHDK, CDR2 SYGVNS. This CDR3 is CASSDFYEQYF. Here the CDR3 DNA reads TGTGCCAGCAGTGACTTCTACGAGCAGTACTTC.

Concerning this clone itself: Distinct nucleotide sequences in the sample also encode this CDR3. The rearrangement joins TRBV19 to TRBJ2-7; 12 nucleotides align to TRBD2. The CDR3 spans 14 residues. V dropped 5 bases and J dropped 4; count of bases not matched to a gene: 3. Germline V gene data show CDR1 as LNHDA and CDR2 as SQIVND (reference sequence). The CDR3 here is CASSRTSGAYEQYF. The CDR3 nucleotides read TGTGCCAGTAGTCGGACTAGCGGGGCGTACGAGCAGTACTTC.

This rearrangement joins TRBV2 to TRBJ1-6; TRBD1 might be the D (6 bases). The CDR3 spans 13 residues. V was pared by 4 bases and J by 7 bases, with 8 bases between. Germline V gene data show CDR1 as SNHLY and CDR2 as FYNNEI. The CDR3 loop reads CASSGTVNSPLHF. The CDR3 DNA follows: TGTGCCAGCAGTGGGACAGTAAATTCACCCCTCCACTTT.

V is TRBV5-4 and J is TRBJ1-5, with TRBD1 matching over 7 bases. The CDR3 length is 14 residues. Germline CDR1 is SGHNT and CDR2 is YYREEE (reference sequence). The junction had 3 bases not matched to a gene; V was cut back by 4 bases and J by 2 bases. In DNA form, the CDR3 reads TGTGCCAGCAGCGCAGGGGGGCGCAATCAGCCCCAGCATTTT. Its protein is CASSAGGRNQPQHF.

This chain uses TRBV6-5 with TRBJ1-4; D gene uncertain. This CDR3 is built from 15 residues. Deletions cut 0 bases from V and 0 bases from J, with 5 bases between. From germline, CDR1 is MNHEY and CDR2 SVGAGI. CDR3 residues: CASSYSYSTNEKLFF. DNA of the CDR3: TGTGCCAGCAGTTACTCGTACTCAACTAATGAAAAACTGTTTTTT.

The rearrangement uses TRBV10-2 and TRBJ1-5; D is ambiguous. The ends were cut back, 2 bases at V and 7 bases at J, with 6 bases in the middle. CDR1 is WSHSY and CDR2 is SAAADI in the germline V gene. The CDR3 runs 12 residues. DNA of the CDR3: TGCGCCAGCAGTGAGCAGTTCCAGCCCCAGCATTTT. It yields the protein CASSEQFQPQHF.

The chain links TRBV7-9 to TRBJ2-5; 8 nucleotides match TRBD2. The CDR3 sequence is 15 residues long. The germline gives CDR1 SEHNR, CDR2 FQNEAQ (reference sequence). V lost 6 bases and J lost 5; bases outside the gene matches: 11. CDR3 nucleotides: TGTGCCAGCAGTCGACCGGGGGGGGCCTGGGAGACCCAGTACTTC. Its translation is CASSRPGGAWETQYF.

This clone came up a few times. J is TRBJ2-7 and V is TRBV5-1, with no clear D. Trimming pared 4 bases from V and 1 base from J, leaving 12 bases between. Germline lookup yields CDR1 SGHRS and CDR2 YFSETQ. The CDR3 consists of 14 residues. Written as DNA, the CDR3 is TGCGCCAGCAGCAGCGCTAGAGGATCCTACGAGCAGTACTTC. Translated, it gives CASSSARGSYEQYF.

This chain connects TRBV11-3 to TRBJ2-5; 7 bases align to TRBD2. The CDR3 runs 15 residues. The V segment lost 5 bases and the J segment 2 bases; nucleotides outside the gene matches: 8. Germline CDR1 and CDR2: SGHNT and YENEEA. The CDR3 is CASSPYSGSQETQYF. The CDR3, as DNA: TGTGCCAGCAGCCCTTATAGCGGGTCGCAAGAGACCCAGTACTTC.

The V gene is TRBV9, the J gene TRBJ2-7; 7 nucleotides align to TRBD2. The CDR3 runs to 15 residues. With 2 bases clipped from V and 0 bases from J, the junction kept 5 bases outside the gene matches. CDR1 and CDR2 from the germline V gene are SGDLS and YYNGEE. DNA of the CDR3: TGTGCCAGCAGCGTTGCGGGGGAAGCCTCCTACGAGCAGTACTTC. Amino acids: CASSVAGEASYEQYF.